One sample yielded the 10 T cell receptor beta chains listed below, sequenced in a study of T-cell reconstitution after alpha-beta-depleted transplantation in children. Preparation of the TCRbeta library used unique molecular identifiers. TCRdb re-analysed the PCR reads in MiXCR, keeping a single row per CDR3 protein. The sample contains around 450,000 distinct CDR3 sequences, 43% of which appear only once. The sample was PBMCs, taken before TCRalphabeta/CD19-depleted stem cell transplant. The receptors derive from a girl aged 2 to 10 with aplastic anemia, due to receive a stem cell transplant.

As to this clonotype: This is likely a read error, given that the CDR3 carries no conserved phenylalanine or tryptophan at its end. The V gene is TRBV5-6, the J gene TRBJ2-4, with 10 positions matching TRBD2. CDR3 length equals 15 residues. Germline CDR1 and CDR2: SGHDT and YYEEEE. V shed 3 bases and J 1 base; nucleotides not matched to a gene: 1. Here the CDR3 DNA reads TGTGCCAGCAGCTGGGGACTAGCGGCCAAAAACATTCAGTACCTC. It specifies CASSWGLAAKNIQYL.

The V and J genes are TRBV5-1 and TRBJ2-7; 10 bases fit TRBD2. Germline CDR1 and CDR2: SGHRS and YFSETQ. This CDR3 spans 17 amino acids. Germline trimming cut 0 bases from V and 1 base from J; bases unmatched to any gene: 7. The CDR3 region is CASSLEKLAGPSYEQYF. CDR3 bases: TGCGCCAGCAGCTTGGAGAAACTAGCGGGACCTTCCTACGAGCAGTACTTC.

This clonotype was recorded many times. This sequence joins TRBV7-2 and TRBJ2-1, with D perhaps TRBD2 (5 bases). V dropped 5 bases and J dropped 6 bases, with 17 bases sitting between them. Germline V CDR1 and CDR2: SGHTA, FQGNSA. This CDR3 spans 15 amino acids. The CDR3 bases are TGTGCCAGCAGCCGGAGCGGTTCTACTTCCAATGAGCAGTTCTTC. Translating gives CASSRSGSTSNEQFF.

Turning to this clonotype: One end of the junction does not line up with germline, which may come from a read error. The chain is built from TRBV5-6 and TRBJ2-3, with 7 bases fitting TRBD2. From germline, CDR1 is SGHDT and CDR2 YYEEEE. The length of the CDR3 is 16 residues. The CDR3 DNA reads TGTGCCAGCAGTTTGGGGGGGTCAACGGCAGTCGATACGCAGTATTTT. Protein product: CASSLGGSTAVDTQYF.

V gene TRBV9 combines with J gene TRBJ2-1; TRBD2 might be the D (6 bases). V lost 0 bases, J lost 0 bases, and 7 bases lay in between. Germline V lookup: CDR1 SGDLS, CDR2 YYNGEE. The CDR3 sequence is 15 residues long. CDR3 bases: TGTGCCAGCAGCGTAGTAGCGGACTCCTACAATGAGCAGTTCTTC. Protein product: CASSVVADSYNEQFF.

The chain combines TRBV7-8 with TRBJ2-7; D tentatively reads TRBD1 or TRBD2 (5 bases each). The CDR3 spans 15 residues. Per germline, CDR1 SGHVS and CDR2 FQNEAQ. V gave up 5 bases and J gave up 0 bases, with 14 bases separating them. The CDR3 loop is CASSIFRDGSYEQYF. In DNA form, the CDR3 reads TGTGCCAGCAGCATTTTCCGGGACGGCTCCTACGAGCAGTACTTC.

The chain couples TRBV29-1 to TRBJ2-5; 11 bases fit TRBD2. In germline, CDR1 is SQVTM, CDR2 ANQGSEA. The V and J ends lost 6 bases and 5 bases, in that order; junction bases with no gene match: 11. This CDR3 is 15 amino acids long. CDR3 region: CSVGGTSGREETQYF. For the CDR3, the DNA is TGCAGCGTCGGGGGTACTAGCGGGAGAGAGGAGACCCAGTACTTC.

V gene TRBV10-3 combines with J gene TRBJ1-6; D gene unclear. Per the germline V gene, CDR1 is ENHRY and CDR2 is SYGVKD. CDR3 length: 14 amino acids. Deletions cut 6 bases from V and 6 bases from J, with 12 bases between. CDR3 region: CAIRPEAVNSPLHF. CDR3 in DNA: TGTGCCATCAGGCCCGAGGCAGTTAATTCACCCCTCCACTTT.

This chain links TRBV28 with TRBJ2-7; TRBD1 matches 8 bases. The J segment lost 5 bases and the V segment lost 7 bases, leaving 13 bases of the junction unmatched. The germline gives CDR1 MDHEN, CDR2 SYDVKM. CDR3 length: 15 residues. The CDR3 loop reads CASTSLPQGANEQYF. As DNA, the CDR3 is TGTGCCAGCACCTCCCTACCGCAGGGGGCCAACGAGCAGTACTTC.

CDR3 region: CSADNTQEGTDTQYF. The CDR3 region has the DNA TGCAGTGCCGATAATACCCAGGAGGGCACAGATACGCAGTATTTT. V gene TRBV20-1 combines with J gene TRBJ2-3; D perhaps matches TRBD2 (5 bases). CDR1 DFQATT and CDR2 SNEGSKA come from the germline V gene (reference sequence). The CDR3 extends over 15 amino acids. The V gene lost 6 bases and the J gene lost 1 base, with 17 bases spanning the gap.